The next 13 T cell receptor beta chains were all read from a single sample in a study of shared clonotypes between healthy human individuals (TCRdb year 2020). The library was produced with the immunoSEQ multiplex PCR assay. TCRdb took over this immuneACCESS table, retaining in-frame rearrangements with V and J assigned. Such tables are incomplete; in checked studies, under half of the missing clones stem from an unresolved V gene, and the remainder is unexplained. This sample has fewer than 1.4 million clones in its table, and approximately 80% of those were observed once. The top ten clonotypes cover 0.55% to 0.7% of the sample. The sample taken for sequencing was memory CD4+ T cells from PBMCs. In light of the paper, this sample's cell subset or site label describes: CD45RA-negative fraction. These receptors all come from a man aged 18 to 29 in good health. Some clones in this sample may be carry-over from other donors' samples.

The chain has TRBV29-1 and TRBJ1-2, with 8 bases identical to TRBD1. There are 15 residues in the CDR3. Germline lookup yields CDR1 SQVTM and CDR2 ANQGSEA. Trimming removed 6 bases from V and 4 bases from J; junction bases left unmatched: 13. For the CDR3, the DNA is TGCAGCGTAGTATCGCTCACAGGGGGTTCCTATGGCTACACCTTC. Translating gives CSVVSLTGGSYGYTF.

The chain employs TRBV5-6 and TRBJ2-5; D perhaps matches TRBD1 (7 bases). Per the germline V gene, CDR1 is SGHDT and CDR2 is YYEEEE. Trimming removed 4 bases from V and 5 bases from J, with 15 bases in between. This CDR3 is 14 amino acids long. The CDR3 protein is CASSPGGGRETQYF. CDR3 DNA sequence: TGTGCCAGCAGCCCCGGAGGGGGCCGGGAGACCCAGTACTTC.

In the case of this clone: Since a far larger clone is one base different, this is likely a read error. Other DNA sequences in the same sample also yield this CDR3. V usage is TRBV11-3 and J usage is TRBJ2-7; D remains unclear. V was cut by 0 bases and J by 0 bases, with 3 bases left in between. This CDR3 has 13 amino acids. Germline V CDR1 and CDR2: SGHNT, YENEEA. The CDR3 region has the DNA TGTGCCAGCAGCTTAGACACCTCCTACGAGCAGTACTTC. Amino acids: CASSLDTSYEQYF.

This clone was observed many times. The rearrangement joins TRBV30 to TRBJ1-2, with D maybe TRBD1 (5 bases). The germline gives CDR1 GTSNPN, CDR2 SVGIG (reference sequence). This CDR3 has 12 residues. Trimming shortened V by 3 bases and J by 4 bases, and 9 bases separated the two germline ends. CDR3 protein: CAWRIDSYGYTF. The CDR3 DNA follows: TGTGCCTGGAGGATCGACAGCTATGGCTACACCTTC.

There are a few counts of this clone. This same CDR3 is encoded by further DNA sequences in the sample. V gene TRBV6-1 combines with J gene TRBJ2-7; D gene uncertain. The CDR3 is 14 residues long. The V and J ends lost 1 base and 0 bases respectively, with 7 bases between them. Germline CDR1 MNHNS, CDR2 SASEGT. The CDR3 DNA sequence: TGTGCCAGCAGTGAAGAGCCTGTCTCCTACGAGCAGTACTTC. Protein product: CASSEEPVSYEQYF.

This chain joins TRBV25-1 and TRBJ2-1; D remains unclear. Trimming removed 3 bases at V and 15 bases at J, with 12 bases between. Germline CDR1 reads MGHDK; CDR2 reads SYGVNS. This CDR3 is 11 amino acids long. The CDR3 DNA sequence: TGTGCCAGCAGTGAGGTCTATTGGCTGTTCTTC. Protein product: CASSEVYWLFF. Based on the CDR3 plus reference TRBV25-1 and TRBJ2-1, the full variable domain is EADIYQTPRYLVIGTGKKITLECSQTMGHDKMYWYQQDPGMELHLIHYSYGVNSTEKGDLSSESTVSRIRTEHFPLTLESARPSHTSQYLCASSEVYWLFFGPGTRLTVL.

The chain uses TRBV5-1 and TRBJ2-3, with 7 bases matching TRBD1. The junction had 6 bases not matched to a gene; V was cut back by 4 bases and J by 1 base. The CDR3 has 15 residues. Germline lookup yields CDR1 SGHRS and CDR2 YFSETQ. The CDR3 reads CASSPRDSRTDTQYF. The CDR3 nucleotides are TGCGCCAGCAGCCCAAGGGACAGCCGCACAGATACGCAGTATTTT.

The chain is built from TRBV30 and TRBJ2-3; 9 bases agree with TRBD2. Per the germline V gene, CDR1 is GTSNPN and CDR2 is SVGIG (reference sequence). This CDR3 contains 14 residues. V trimming: 4 bases; J trimming: 3 bases; junction bases outside the gene matches: 5. The CDR3: CAWMDSGRTDTQYF. The CDR3, as DNA: TGTGCCTGGATGGATAGCGGGAGAACAGATACGCAGTATTTT.

This clone was picked up many times. The same CDR3 also results from other DNA sequences found in this sample. This sequence joins TRBV25-1 and TRBJ2-5; 10 nucleotides align to TRBD1. Germline V gives CDR1 MGHDK, CDR2 SYGVNS. The CDR3 is 14 residues long. With 8 bases clipped from V and 4 bases from J, the junction kept 7 bases outside the gene matches. The CDR3 reads CASGHRDRGETQYF. The CDR3 DNA follows: TGTGCCAGCGGACACCGGGACAGGGGAGAGACCCAGTACTTC.

The chain couples TRBV7-2 to TRBJ2-5, with 13 bases that match TRBD2. Germline CDR1 SGHTA, CDR2 FQGNSA. The junction had 6 bases not matched to a gene; V was cut back by 5 bases and J by 9 bases. The CDR3 has 14 residues. For the CDR3, the DNA is TGTGCCAGCAGCCTAGGACTAGCGGGAGCTGCCCAGTACTTC. Translating it yields CASSLGLAGAAQYF. The variable domain in full, with the rest retrieved from reference TRBV7-2 and TRBJ2-5, is GAGVSQSPSNKVTEKGKDVELRCDPISGHTALYWYRQSLGQGLEFLIYFQGNSAPDKSGLPSDRFSAERTGGSVSTLTIQRTQQEDSAVYLCASSLGLAGAAQYFGPGTRLLVL.

The chain couples TRBV27 to TRBJ2-6; unclear D gene. V was trimmed by 7 bases and J by 1 base, leaving 8 bases between them. The CDR3 spans 14 residues. Germline CDR1 and CDR2: MNHEY and SMNVEV (reference sequence). The CDR3 region is CASKPLSGANVLTF. The CDR3 coding sequence is TGTGCCAGCAAACCTCTATCTGGGGCCAACGTCCTGACTTTC.

This clone was found once. The chain uses TRBV7-3 and TRBJ2-5, with D perhaps TRBD2 (5 bases). The CDR3 length is 13 residues. V was cut by 5 bases and J by 5 bases, with 12 bases left in between. Looked up from germline, CDR1 is SGHTA and CDR2 is FQGTGA. The CDR3 sequence is CASSVGSQETQYF. CDR3 coding DNA: TGTGCCAGCAGCGTAGGGAGCCAGGAGACCCAGTACTTC. The whole variable domain, filled in from reference TRBV7-3 and TRBJ2-5, reads GAGVSQTPSNKVTEKGKYVELRCDPISGHTALYWYRQSLGQGPEFLIYFQGTGAADDSGLPNDRFFAVRPEGSVSTLKIQRTERGDSAVYLCASSVGSQETQYFGPGTRLLVL.

The genes are TRBV15 and TRBJ1-5, with D possibly TRBD1 on 6 matching bases. The germline gives CDR1 LNHNV, CDR2 YYDKDF (reference sequence). V lost 0 bases and J 0 bases, leaving 6 bases between the germline ends. The CDR3 contains 15 residues. CDR3 region: CATSREGGSNQPQHF. The CDR3 DNA follows: TGTGCCACCAGCAGAGAAGGGGGTAGCAATCAGCCCCAGCATTTT.